The sequence of this T cell receptor (beta chain) was determined in a study of T cells of healthy individuals. The CDR3 sequence is 15 residues long. Germline V gives CDR1 SGHRS, CDR2 YFSETQ. V dropped 4 bases and J dropped 6; count of bases not matched to a gene: 11. Ten or more counts support this clonotype. TCRdb fed the 5' RACE reads into MiXCR, producing one record per CDR3 protein. The data contain about 53,000 distinct CDR3 sequences, 14% to 15% of them singletons. This receptor was taken from a human donor in good health. V usage is TRBV5-1 and J usage is TRBJ2-3, with 7 bases fitting TRBD1. As DNA, the CDR3 is TGCGCCAGCAGCCCTAGGACAGGTTCCCGGGATACGCAGTATTTT. Translated, it gives CASSPRTGSRDTQYF.